This T cell receptor (beta chain) appears in the sequencing data of a study of somatic mutations in cytotoxic T cells in rheumatoid arthritis. Study at large: An approximately 30 ml EDTA sample of patient blood was drawn right after diagnosis, before any treatment. Study observations and caveats: Any difference in CD8+ T-cell clonality between patients who had rheumatoid arthritis and healthy controls who were age-matched was not statistically significant. For rheumatoid arthritis patients, CD8+ clonality increased with age, whereas it did not in healthy controls.

Of note for this clone: Antigen specificity is unknown. At one of its ends the junction is not consistent with the germline gene, which may arise from a read error.

Original processing methods: Patient CD8+ clones bigger than 1% seldom lined up with published virus-specific TCRB sequences. Measured with immunoSEQ multiplex PCR; TCRdb has only the in-frame clones, and not every one. The V and J calls and clone size come from that table; D and trimming were worked out from the DNA. The sample holds 10,000 to 11,000 clones, 75% to 95% seen once. CDR3 size: 15 residues. Germline assignment: CDR1 SGHTS and CDR2 YDEGEE. The sequence came from a woman between 18 and 29 years old with rheumatoid arthritis. The chain couples TRBV5-8 to TRBJ2-2; 9 bases agree with TRBD1. The sequenced material came from CD8+ T cells sorted from blood. The CDR3 nucleotides are TGTGCCAGCACCCTACAGGGGGCGAAAACCGGGGAGCTGTTTTTT. The encoded protein is CASTLQGAKTGELFF. The full variable domain, with the rest looked up from reference TRBV5-8 and TRBJ2-2, is EAGVTQSPTHLIKTRGQQATLRCSPISGHTSVYWYQQALGLGLQFLLWYDEGEERNRGNFPPRFSGRQFPNYSSELNVNALELEDSALYLCASTLQGAKTGELFFGEGSRLTVL.